This T cell receptor beta chain was identified during a study of beta chain features in type 1 diabetes. Sequenced material consisted of expressed TCRB transcripts (all of the isolated RNA was reverse transcribed). This table comes from immunoSEQ multiplex PCR, and its TCRdb copy is limited to in-frame clones, with some not included. Of about 370,000 clones in the sample, roughly 9.8% were seen once. This clone was seen more than once but under ten times. Its antigen is unidentified. Germline lookup yields CDR1 SGHTA and CDR2 FQGNSA. The V gene lost 3 bases and the J gene lost 7 bases, with 13 bases spanning the gap. The length of the CDR3 is 14 residues. Overall study results and limits: Any PCR bias toward short templates would affect both groups alike. The study found moderately but significantly shorter TCRB CDR3s in all four CD4+ subsets of Type 1 diabetes patients. Among patients, naive, central memory and Treg TCRB repertoires appeared more similar than among healthy donors.

The receptor was derived from a man under 40 with type 1 diabetes. Sample: central memory CD4+ T cells from blood. The chain recombines TRBV7-2 with TRBJ1-5; D uncertain. In nucleotides, the CDR3 is TGTGCCAGCAGCTTGGGCCAAGAGGGACAGCCCCAGCATTTT. It translates to CASSLGQEGQPQHF.